In its sample, the clone carrying this T cell receptor beta chain was seen once. The antigen is not known. This sample stems from a study of T cell repertoires in cytomegalovirus infection. Overall study: Both a matching HLA type and CMV infection were indicated by public TCR beta signatures. Study-wide results and limits: Cumulative frequency (of public TCR beta family members) identified carriers of CMV plus the relevant HLA.

TCRdb ran MiXCR on the reads and lists one entry per CDR3 protein. Of over 300,000 distinct CDR3 sequences listed, over 7.5% were seen once; the top ten hold 3.5% to 4.5%. Trimming took 1 base from V and 1 from J; bases not matched to a gene: 6. The CDR3 covers 18 residues. Per the germline V gene, CDR1 is DFQATT and CDR2 is SNEGSKA (reference sequence). This sequence was found in a human donor in good health (CMV status not recorded). Some clones in this sample may be carry-over from other donors' samples. The V call is TRBV20-1, the J call TRBJ2-3; 15 bases agree with TRBD2. The sequenced material came from PBMCs. CDR3 coding DNA: TGCAGTGCTAGAGGCCCTGGACTAGCGGGGGGGGGCACAGATACGCAGTATTTT. Translation gives CSARGPGLAGGGTDTQYF.